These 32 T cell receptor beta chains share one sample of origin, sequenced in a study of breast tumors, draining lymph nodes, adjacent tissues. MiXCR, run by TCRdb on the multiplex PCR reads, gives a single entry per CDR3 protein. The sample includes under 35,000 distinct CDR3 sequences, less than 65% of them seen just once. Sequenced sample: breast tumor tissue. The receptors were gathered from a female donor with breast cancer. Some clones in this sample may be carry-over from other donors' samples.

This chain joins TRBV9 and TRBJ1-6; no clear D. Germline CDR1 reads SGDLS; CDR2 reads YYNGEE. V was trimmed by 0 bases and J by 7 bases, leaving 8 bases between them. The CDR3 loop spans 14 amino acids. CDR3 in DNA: TGTGCCAGCAGCGTAGTAGCAGCGAATTCACCCCTCCACTTT. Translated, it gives CASSVVAANSPLHF.

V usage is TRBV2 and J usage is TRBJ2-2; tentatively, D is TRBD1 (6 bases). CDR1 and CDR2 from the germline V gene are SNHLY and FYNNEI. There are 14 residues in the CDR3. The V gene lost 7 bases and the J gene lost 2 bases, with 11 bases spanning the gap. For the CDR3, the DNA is TGTGCCAGCAATTCGGGACAAAACACCGGGGAGCTGTTTTTT. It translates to CASNSGQNTGELFF.

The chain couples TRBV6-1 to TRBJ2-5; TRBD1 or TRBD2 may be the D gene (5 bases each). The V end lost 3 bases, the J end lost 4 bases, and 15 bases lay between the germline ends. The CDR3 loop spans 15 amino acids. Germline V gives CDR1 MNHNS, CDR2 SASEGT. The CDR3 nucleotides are TGTGCCAGCAGTGAGAGGGGCTACGCGGGAGAGACCCAGTACTTC. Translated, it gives CASSERGYAGETQYF.

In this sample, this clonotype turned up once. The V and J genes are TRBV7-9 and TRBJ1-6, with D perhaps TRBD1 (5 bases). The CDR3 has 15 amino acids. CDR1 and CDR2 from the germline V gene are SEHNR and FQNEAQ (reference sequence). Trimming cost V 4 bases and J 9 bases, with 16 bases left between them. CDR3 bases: TGTGCCAGCAGCTCTACAGCCGGGGGGGGTTCACCCCTCCACTTT. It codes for CASSSTAGGGSPLHF.

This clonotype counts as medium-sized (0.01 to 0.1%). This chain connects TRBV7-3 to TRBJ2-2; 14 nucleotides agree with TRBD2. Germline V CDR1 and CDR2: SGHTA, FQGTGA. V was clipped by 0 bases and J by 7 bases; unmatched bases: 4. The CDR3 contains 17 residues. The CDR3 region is CASSLTGLAGGHGELFF. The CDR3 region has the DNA TGTGCCAGCAGCTTAACTGGACTAGCGGGAGGCCACGGGGAGCTGTTTTTT.

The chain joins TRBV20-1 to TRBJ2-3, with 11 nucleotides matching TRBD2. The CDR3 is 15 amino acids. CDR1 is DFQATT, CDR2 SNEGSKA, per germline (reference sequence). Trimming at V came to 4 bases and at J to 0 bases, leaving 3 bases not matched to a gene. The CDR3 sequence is CSAMWTSGSTDTQYF. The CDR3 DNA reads TGCAGTGCTATGTGGACTAGCGGGAGCACAGATACGCAGTATTTT.

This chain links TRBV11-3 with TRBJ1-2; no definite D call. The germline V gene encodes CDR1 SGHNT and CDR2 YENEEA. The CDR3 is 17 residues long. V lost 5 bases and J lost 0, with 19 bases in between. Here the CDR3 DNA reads TGTGCCAGCAGCCAACCAATCCCCGCTCGTCCTAACTATGGCTACACCTTC. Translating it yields CASSQPIPARPNYGYTF.

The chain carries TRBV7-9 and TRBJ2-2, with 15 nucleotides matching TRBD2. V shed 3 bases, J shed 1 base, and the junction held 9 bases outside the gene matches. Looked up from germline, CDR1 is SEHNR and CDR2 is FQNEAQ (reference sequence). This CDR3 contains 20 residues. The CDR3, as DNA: TGTGCCAGCAGCTTGGTCTGGGGACTAGCGGGAGGACTGAACACCGGGGAGCTGTTTTTT. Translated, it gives CASSLVWGLAGGLNTGELFF.

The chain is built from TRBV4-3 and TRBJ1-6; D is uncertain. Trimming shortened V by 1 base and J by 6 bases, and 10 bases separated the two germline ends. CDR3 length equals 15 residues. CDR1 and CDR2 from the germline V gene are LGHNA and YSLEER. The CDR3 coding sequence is TGCGCCAGCAGCCAAGGGACGGCCCTTAATTCACCCCTCCACTTT. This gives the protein CASSQGTALNSPLHF.

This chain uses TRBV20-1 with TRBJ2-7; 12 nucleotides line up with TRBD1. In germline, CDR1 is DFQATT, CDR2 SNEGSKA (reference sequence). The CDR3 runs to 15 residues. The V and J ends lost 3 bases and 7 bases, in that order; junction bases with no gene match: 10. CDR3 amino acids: CSASGAGQGAREQYF. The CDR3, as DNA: TGCAGTGCTAGTGGGGCGGGACAGGGGGCGCGGGAGCAGTACTTC.

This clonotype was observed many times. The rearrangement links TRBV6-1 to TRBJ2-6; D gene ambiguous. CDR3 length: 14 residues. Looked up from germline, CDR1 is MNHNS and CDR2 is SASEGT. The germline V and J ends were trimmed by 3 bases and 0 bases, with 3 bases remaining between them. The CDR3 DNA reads TGTGCCAGCAGTGACAACTCTGGGGCCAACGTCCTGACTTTC. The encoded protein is CASSDNSGANVLTF.

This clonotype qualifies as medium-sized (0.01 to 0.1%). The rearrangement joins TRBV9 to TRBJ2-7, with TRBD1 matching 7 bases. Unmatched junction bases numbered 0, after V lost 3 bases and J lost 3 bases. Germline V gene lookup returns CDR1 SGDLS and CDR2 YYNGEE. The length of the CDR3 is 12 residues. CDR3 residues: CASSGQGYEQYF. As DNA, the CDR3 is TGTGCCAGCAGCGGACAGGGCTACGAGCAGTACTTC.

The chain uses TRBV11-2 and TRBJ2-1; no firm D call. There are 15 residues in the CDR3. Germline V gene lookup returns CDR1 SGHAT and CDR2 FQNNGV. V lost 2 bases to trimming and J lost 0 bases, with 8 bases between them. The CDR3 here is CASSLLTGSYNEQFF. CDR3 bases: TGTGCCAGCAGCTTATTAACCGGCTCCTACAATGAGCAGTTCTTC. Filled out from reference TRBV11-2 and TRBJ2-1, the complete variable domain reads EAGVAQSPRYKIIEKRQSVAFWCNPISGHATLYWYQQILGQGPKLLIQFQNNGVVDDSQLPKDRFSAERLKGVDSTLKIQPAKLEDSAVYLCASSLLTGSYNEQFFGPGTRLTVL.

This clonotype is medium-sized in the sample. The CDR3 protein is CASSWTGGLYEQYF. CDR3 DNA: TGTGCCAGCAGTTGGACAGGGGGCCTCTACGAGCAGTACTTC. The chain couples TRBV7-2 to TRBJ2-7, with 11 positions matching TRBD1. CDR3 size: 14 residues. Trimming took 6 bases from V and 3 from J; bases not matched to a gene: 4. Germline V gives CDR1 SGHTA, CDR2 FQGNSA.

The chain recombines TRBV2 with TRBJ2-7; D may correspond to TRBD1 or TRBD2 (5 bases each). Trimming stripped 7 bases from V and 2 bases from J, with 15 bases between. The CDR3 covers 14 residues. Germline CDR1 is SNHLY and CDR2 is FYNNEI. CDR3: CASTEERGAYEQYF. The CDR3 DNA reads TGTGCCAGCACCGAGGAAAGGGGAGCCTACGAGCAGTACTTC.

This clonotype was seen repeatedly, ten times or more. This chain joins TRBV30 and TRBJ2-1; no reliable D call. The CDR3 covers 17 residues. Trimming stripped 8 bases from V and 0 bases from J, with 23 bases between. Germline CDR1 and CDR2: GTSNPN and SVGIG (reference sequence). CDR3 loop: CAAGKGSSFSSYNEQFF. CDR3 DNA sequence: TGTGCCGCCGGAAAGGGATCTAGTTTTAGCTCCTACAATGAGCAGTTCTTC.

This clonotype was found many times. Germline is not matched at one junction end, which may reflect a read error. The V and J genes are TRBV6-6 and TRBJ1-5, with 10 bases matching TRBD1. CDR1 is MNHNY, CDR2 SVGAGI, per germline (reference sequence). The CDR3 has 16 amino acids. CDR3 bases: TGTGCCAGCAGTCACTCGACTGGGACAGGGGATCAGCCCCAGCATTTT. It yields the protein CASSHSTGTGDQPQHF.

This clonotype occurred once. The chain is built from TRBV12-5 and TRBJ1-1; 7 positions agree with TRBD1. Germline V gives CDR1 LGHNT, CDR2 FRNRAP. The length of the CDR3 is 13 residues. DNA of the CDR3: TGTGCCAGCAGCGCGTTACCGGGACAGCAAGCTTTCTTT. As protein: CASSALPGQQAFF.

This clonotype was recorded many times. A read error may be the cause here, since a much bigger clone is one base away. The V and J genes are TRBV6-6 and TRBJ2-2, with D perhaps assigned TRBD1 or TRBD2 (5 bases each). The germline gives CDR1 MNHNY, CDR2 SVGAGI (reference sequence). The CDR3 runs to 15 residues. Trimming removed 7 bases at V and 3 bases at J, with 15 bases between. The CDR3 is CASNRDPKDTGELFF. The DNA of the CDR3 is TGTGCCAGCAACCGGGACCCAAAGGACACCGGGGAGCTGTTTTTT.

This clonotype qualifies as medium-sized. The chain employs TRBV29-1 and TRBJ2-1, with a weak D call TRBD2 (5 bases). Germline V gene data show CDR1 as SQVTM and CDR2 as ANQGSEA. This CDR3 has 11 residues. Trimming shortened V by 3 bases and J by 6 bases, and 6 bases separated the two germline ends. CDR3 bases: TGCAGCGTTGAGGCGGGCAATGAGCAGTTCTTC. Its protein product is CSVEAGNEQFF.

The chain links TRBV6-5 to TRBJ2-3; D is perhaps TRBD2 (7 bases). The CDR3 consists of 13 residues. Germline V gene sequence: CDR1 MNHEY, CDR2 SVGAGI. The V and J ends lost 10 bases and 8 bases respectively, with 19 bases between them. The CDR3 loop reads CATQGRGEGTQYF. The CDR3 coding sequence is TGTGCCACTCAAGGGAGGGGGGAGGGTACGCAGTATTTT.

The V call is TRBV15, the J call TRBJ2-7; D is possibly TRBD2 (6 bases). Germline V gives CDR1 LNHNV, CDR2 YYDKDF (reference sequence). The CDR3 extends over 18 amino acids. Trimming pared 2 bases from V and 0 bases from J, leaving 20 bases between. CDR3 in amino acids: CATSRSRGTGLPSYEQYF. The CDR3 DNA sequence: TGTGCCACCAGCAGATCGCGGGGTACAGGTCTGCCCTCCTACGAGCAGTACTTC. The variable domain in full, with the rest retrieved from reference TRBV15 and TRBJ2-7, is DAMVIQNPRYQVTQFGKPVTLSCSQTLNHNVMYWYQQKSSQAPKLLFHYYDKDFNNEADTPDNFQSRRPNTSFCFLDIRSPGLGDTAMYLCATSRSRGTGLPSYEQYFGPGTRLTVT.

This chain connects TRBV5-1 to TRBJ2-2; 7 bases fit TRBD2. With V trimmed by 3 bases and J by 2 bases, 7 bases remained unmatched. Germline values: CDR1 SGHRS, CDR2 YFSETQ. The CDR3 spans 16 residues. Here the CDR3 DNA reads TGCGCCAGCAGCTGGGCTAGCGGCTTTAACACCGGGGAGCTGTTTTTT. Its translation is CASSWASGFNTGELFF. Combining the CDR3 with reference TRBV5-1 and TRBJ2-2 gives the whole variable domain KAGVTQTPRYLIKTRGQQVTLSCSPISGHRSVSWYQQTPGQGLQFLFEYFSETQRNKGNFPGRFSGRQFSNSRSEMNVSTLELGDSALYLCASSWASGFNTGELFFGEGSRLTVL.

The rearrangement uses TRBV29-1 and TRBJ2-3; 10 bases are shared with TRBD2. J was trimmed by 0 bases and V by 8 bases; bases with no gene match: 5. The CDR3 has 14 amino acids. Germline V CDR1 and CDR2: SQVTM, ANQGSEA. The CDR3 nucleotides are TGCAGCCTTTTAGCGGGAGGTAGCACAGATACGCAGTATTTT. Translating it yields CSLLAGGSTDTQYF.

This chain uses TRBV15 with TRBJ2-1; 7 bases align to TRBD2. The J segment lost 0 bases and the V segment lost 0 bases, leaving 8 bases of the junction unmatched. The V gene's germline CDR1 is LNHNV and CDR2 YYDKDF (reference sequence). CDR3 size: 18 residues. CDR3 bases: TGTGCCACCAGCAGAGATCTTGGGCGGGAGAGCTCCTACAATGAGCAGTTCTTC. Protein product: CATSRDLGRESSYNEQFF. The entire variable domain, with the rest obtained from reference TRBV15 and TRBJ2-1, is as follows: DAMVIQNPRYQVTQFGKPVTLSCSQTLNHNVMYWYQQKSSQAPKLLFHYYDKDFNNEADTPDNFQSRRPNTSFCFLDIRSPGLGDTAMYLCATSRDLGRESSYNEQFFGPGTRLTVL.

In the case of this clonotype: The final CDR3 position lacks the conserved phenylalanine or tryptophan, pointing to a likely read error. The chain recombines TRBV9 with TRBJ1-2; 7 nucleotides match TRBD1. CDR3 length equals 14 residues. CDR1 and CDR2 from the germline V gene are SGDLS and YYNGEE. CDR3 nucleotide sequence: TGTGCCAGCAGCGACGGGACAGAGAACTATGACTACACCTCC. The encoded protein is CASSDGTENYDYTS.

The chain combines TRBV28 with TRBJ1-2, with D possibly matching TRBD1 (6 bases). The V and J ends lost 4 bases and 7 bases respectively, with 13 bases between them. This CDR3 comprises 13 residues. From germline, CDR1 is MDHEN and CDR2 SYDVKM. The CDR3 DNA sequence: TGTGCCAGCAGTTCCGTAAGGGGGTTTGGCTACACCTTC. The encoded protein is CASSSVRGFGYTF.

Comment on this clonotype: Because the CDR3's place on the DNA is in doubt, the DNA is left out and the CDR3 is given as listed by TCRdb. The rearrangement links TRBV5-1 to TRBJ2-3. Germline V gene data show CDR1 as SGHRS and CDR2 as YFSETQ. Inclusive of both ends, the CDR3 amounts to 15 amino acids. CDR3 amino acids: CASSILAVREGTQYF.

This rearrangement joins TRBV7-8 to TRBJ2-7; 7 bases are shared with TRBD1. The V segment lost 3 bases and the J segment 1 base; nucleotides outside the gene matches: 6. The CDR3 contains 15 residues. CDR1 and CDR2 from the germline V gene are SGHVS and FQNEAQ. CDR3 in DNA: TGTGCCAGCAGCTTTGGACAGGCGCTTTCCTACGAGCAGTACTTC. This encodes CASSFGQALSYEQYF.

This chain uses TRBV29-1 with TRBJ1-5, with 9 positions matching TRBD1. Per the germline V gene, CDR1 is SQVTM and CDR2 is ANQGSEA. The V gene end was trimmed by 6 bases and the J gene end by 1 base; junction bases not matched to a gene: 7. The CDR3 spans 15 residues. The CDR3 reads CSVPPGTGSNQPQHF. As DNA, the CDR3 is TGCAGCGTCCCCCCCGGGACAGGGAGCAATCAGCCCCAGCATTTT.

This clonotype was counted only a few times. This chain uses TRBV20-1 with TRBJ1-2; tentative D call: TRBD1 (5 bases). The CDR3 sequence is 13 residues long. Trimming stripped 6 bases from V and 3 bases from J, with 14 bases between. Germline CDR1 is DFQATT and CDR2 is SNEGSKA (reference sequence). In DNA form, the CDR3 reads TGCAGTGCCGGGCCCGTGGGACACTATGGCTACACCTTC. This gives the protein CSAGPVGHYGYTF.

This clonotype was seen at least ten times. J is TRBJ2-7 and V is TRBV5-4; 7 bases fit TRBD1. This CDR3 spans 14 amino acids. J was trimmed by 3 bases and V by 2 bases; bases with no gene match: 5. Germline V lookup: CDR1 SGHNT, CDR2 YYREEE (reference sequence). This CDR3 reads CASSFGDRYYEQYF. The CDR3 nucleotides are TGTGCCAGCAGCTTTGGGGACAGATACTACGAGCAGTACTTC.